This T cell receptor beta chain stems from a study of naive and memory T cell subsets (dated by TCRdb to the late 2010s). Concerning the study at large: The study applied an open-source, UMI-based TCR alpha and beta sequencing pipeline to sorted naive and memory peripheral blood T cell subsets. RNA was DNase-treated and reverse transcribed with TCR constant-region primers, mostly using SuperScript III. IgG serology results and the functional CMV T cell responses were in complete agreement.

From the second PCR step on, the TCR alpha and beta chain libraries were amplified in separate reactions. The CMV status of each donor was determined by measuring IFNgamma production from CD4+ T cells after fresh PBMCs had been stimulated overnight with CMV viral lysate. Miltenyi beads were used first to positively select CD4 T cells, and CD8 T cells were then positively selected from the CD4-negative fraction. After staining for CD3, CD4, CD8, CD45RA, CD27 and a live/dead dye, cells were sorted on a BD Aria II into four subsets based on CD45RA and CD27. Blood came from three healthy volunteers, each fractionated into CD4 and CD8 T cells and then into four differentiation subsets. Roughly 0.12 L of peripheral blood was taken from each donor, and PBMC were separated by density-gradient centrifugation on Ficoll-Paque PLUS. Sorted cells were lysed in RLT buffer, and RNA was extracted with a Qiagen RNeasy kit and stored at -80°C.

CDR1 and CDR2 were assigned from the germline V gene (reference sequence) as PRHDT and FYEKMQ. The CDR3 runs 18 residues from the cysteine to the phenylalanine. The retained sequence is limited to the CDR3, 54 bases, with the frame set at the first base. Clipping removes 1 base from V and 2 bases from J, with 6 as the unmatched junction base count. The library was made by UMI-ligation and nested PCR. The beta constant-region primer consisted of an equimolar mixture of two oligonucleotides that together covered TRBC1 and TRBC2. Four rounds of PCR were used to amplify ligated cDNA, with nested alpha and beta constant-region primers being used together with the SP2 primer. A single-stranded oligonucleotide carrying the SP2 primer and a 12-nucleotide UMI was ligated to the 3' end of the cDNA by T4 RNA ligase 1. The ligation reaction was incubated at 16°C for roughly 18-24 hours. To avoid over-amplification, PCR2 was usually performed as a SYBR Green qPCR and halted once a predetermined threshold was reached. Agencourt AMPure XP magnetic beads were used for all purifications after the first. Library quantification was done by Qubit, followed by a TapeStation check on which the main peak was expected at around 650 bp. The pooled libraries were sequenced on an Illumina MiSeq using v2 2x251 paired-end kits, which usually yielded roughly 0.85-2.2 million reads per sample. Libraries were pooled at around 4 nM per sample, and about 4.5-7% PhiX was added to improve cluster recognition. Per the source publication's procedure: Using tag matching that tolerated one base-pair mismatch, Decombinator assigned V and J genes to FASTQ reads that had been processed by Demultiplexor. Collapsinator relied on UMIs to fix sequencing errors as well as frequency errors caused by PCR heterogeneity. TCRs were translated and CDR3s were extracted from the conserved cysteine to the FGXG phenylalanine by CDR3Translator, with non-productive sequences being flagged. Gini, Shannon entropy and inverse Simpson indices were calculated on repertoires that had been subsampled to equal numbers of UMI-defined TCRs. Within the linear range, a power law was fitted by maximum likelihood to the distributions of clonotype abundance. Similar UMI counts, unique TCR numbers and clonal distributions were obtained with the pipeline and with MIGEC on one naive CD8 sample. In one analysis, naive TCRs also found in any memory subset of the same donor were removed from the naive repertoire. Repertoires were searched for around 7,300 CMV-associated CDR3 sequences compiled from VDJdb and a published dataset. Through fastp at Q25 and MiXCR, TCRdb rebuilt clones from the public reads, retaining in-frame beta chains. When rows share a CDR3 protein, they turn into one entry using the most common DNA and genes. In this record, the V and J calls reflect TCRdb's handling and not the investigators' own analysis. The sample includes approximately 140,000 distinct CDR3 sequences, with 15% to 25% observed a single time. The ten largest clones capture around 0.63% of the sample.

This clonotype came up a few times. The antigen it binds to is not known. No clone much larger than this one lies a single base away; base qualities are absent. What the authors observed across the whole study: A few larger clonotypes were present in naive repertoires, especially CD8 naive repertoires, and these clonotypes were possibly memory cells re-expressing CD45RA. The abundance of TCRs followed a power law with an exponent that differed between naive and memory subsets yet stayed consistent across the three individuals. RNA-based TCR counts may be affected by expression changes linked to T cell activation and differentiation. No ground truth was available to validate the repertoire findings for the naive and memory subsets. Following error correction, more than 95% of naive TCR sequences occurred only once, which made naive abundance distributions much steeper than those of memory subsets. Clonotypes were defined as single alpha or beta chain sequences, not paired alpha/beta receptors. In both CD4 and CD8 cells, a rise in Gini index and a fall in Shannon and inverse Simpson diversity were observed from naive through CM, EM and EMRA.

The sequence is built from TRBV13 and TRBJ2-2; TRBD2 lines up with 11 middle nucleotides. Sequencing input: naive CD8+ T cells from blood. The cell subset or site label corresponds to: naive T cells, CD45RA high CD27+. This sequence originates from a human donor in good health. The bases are TGTGCCAGCAGCTTAGCCCCGGGACTAGCGGTTAACACCGGGGAGCTGTTTTTT. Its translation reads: CASSLAPGLAVNTGELFF.